This T cell receptor beta chain stems from a study of beta chain features in type 1 diabetes. Findings of the study overall: Relative to healthy donors, patients appeared to have naive, central memory and Treg TCRB repertoires that were more similar. TCRB rearrangement may or may not be influenced by HLA type; here this remained unresolved. The VDJ junctions of type 1 diabetes patients carried fewer insertions and more deletions. TCRB CDR3s were moderately but significantly shorter in Type 1 diabetes patients in all four CD4+ subsets.

This clone occurred a few times. Its antigen is undetermined. Mismatch with germline at one junction end may stem from a read error. Other DNA sequences in the sample encode the same CDR3. The CDR3 is 14 residues long. Germline V lookup: CDR1 SEHNR, CDR2 FQNEAQ (reference sequence). What was sequenced were expressed TCRB transcripts, since all of the isolated RNA had been reverse transcribed. Clones were read by immunoSEQ multiplex PCR, and TCRdb kept only the in-frame ones, dropping some. The sample lists 120,000 or so clones, around 16% occurring once. Sample: central memory CD4+ T cells from blood. The V gene is TRBV7-9, the J gene TRBJ1-1, with D possibly TRBD1 on 6 matching bases. The clonotype comes from a man between 18 and 35 years old with type 1 diabetes. CDR3: CASSLAPRGSEAFF. The CDR3 DNA reads as TGTGCCAGCAGCTTAGCCCCTAGGGGGAGTGAAGCCTTCTTT. Complete variable domain (other parts from reference TRBV7-9 and TRBJ1-1): DTGVSQNPRHKITKRGQNVTFRCDPISEHNRLYWYRQTLGQGPEFLTYFQNEAQLEKSRLLSDRFSAERPKGSFSTLEIQRTEQGDSAMYLCASSLAPRGSEAFFGQGTRLTVV.